Following are 3 T cell receptor beta chains from one sample sequenced in a study of T cells in tumors after PD-1 blockade. The assay was immunoSEQ multiplex PCR, and TCRdb's table has in-frame clones only and misses some. The sample carries approximately 46,000 clones, 79% recorded once. The sample was PBMCs, taken before anti-PD-1 treatment. These receptors were taken from a human donor with basal cell carcinoma.

This rearrangement joins TRBV7-2 to TRBJ2-3; 11 bases map to TRBD1. The CDR3 length is 15 residues. J gave up 6 bases and V 1 base, and 3 bases lay outside the gene matches. Germline V gene sequence: CDR1 SGHTA, CDR2 FQGNSA. This CDR3 reads CASSLGTGGRDTQYF. The CDR3 nucleotides are TGTGCCAGCAGCTTAGGGACAGGGGGCAGGGATACGCAGTATTTT.

The chain carries TRBV10-1 and TRBJ1-1; maybe TRBD1 (5 bases). Germline V gives CDR1 WNHNN, CDR2 SYGVQD (reference sequence). The CDR3 contains 13 residues. V was pared by 4 bases and J by 5 bases, with 11 bases between. The CDR3 nucleotides read TGCGCCAGCAGTGGGGGCATCGGGACTGAAGCTTTCTTT. It yields the protein CASSGGIGTEAFF.

This chain connects TRBV7-6 to TRBJ2-5, with 9 bases lining up with TRBD1. With V trimmed by 1 base and J by 4 bases, 4 bases remained unmatched. CDR3 length: 15 residues. The germline CDR1 and CDR2 sequences are SGHVS and FNYEAQ. DNA for the CDR3: TGTGCCAGCAGCTTAGGTTTGGGACAGGGAGAGACCCAGTACTTC. Protein product: CASSLGLGQGETQYF.